The 27 T cell receptor beta chains given below trace back to one sample, sequenced in a study of cytomegalovirus exposure and HLA in healthy donors. PCR primers comprised 60 Vbeta and 13 Jbeta primers. Sequencing used immunoSEQ multiplex PCR; TCRdb keeps in-frame clones, though not all of them. Of around 200,000 clones in the sample, 65% to 75% are singletons; the top ten hold approximately 5%. Sequencing was carried out using PBMCs. The receptors originated from a man aged 25-40 years in good health and CMV-seropositive.

This chain connects TRBV5-6 to TRBJ2-5, with TRBD2 as a possible D gene (5 bases). V lost 0 bases and J 7 bases, leaving 16 bases between the germline ends. This CDR3 is 15 amino acids long. Germline V gene sequence: CDR1 SGHDT, CDR2 YYEEEE. CDR3 residues: CASSLGHMEAGTQYF. CDR3 nucleotides: TGTGCCAGCAGCTTGGGCCACATGGAGGCCGGGACCCAGTACTTC.

This clone was picked up a small number of times. The chain carries TRBV30 and TRBJ2-7, with 10 nucleotides matching TRBD2. With V trimmed by 1 base and J by 3 bases, 6 bases remained unmatched. Germline V gene sequence: CDR1 GTSNPN, CDR2 SVGIG (reference sequence). CDR3 length: 15 residues. This chain's CDR3 is CAWSGGTSAYYEQYF. CDR3 nucleotides: TGTGCCTGGAGTGGTGGGACTAGCGCCTACTACGAGCAGTACTTC.

CDR3 loop: CASSLWKMREQFF. The CDR3 DNA follows: TGTGCCAGCAGCTTATGGAAGATGAGGGAGCAGTTCTTC. This chain joins TRBV7-3 and TRBJ2-1; D remains ambiguous. Trimming left V 2 bases short and J 10 bases short, with 12 bases between. The CDR3 has 13 residues. CDR1 and CDR2 (germline): SGHTA, FQGTGA.

The J gene is TRBJ2-2, the V gene TRBV6-6; 10 positions agree with TRBD1. Trimming removed 6 bases from V and 1 base from J; junction bases left unmatched: 5. The CDR3 extends over 16 amino acids. Germline CDR1 and CDR2: MNHNY and SVGAGI (reference sequence). CDR3 amino acids: CASSPDRGQNTGELFF. CDR3 bases: TGTGCCAGCAGCCCAGACAGGGGGCAGAACACCGGGGAGCTGTTTTTT.

The rearrangement joins TRBV21-1 to TRBJ1-2; TRBD1 was called by the table and not checked on the DNA. TRBV21-1 is a recognized pseudogene. This CDR3 has 15 amino acids. The CDR3 region is CASSSHRVGRSGYTF. The CDR3 bases are TGTGCCAGCAGCTCTCACAGGGTAGGGCGTTCCGGCTACACCTTC.

This chain joins TRBV9 and TRBJ2-1; 9 nucleotides agree with TRBD2. The CDR3 runs 18 residues. V lost 1 base to trimming and J lost 4 bases; unmatched junction nucleotides: 12. Germline V gives CDR1 SGDLS, CDR2 YYNGEE. The CDR3 loop is CASSVRALAGPGYNEQFF. CDR3 coding DNA: TGTGCCAGCAGCGTAAGAGCCCTAGCGGGGCCCGGGTACAATGAGCAGTTCTTC.

The chain uses TRBV6-5 and TRBJ1-5, with TRBD1 as a possible D gene (5 bases). The ends were cut back, 7 bases at V and 6 bases at J, with 16 bases in the middle. The CDR3 totals 14 residues. Germline V gene sequence: CDR1 MNHEY, CDR2 SVGAGI. The CDR3 nucleotides read TGTGCCAGCACCCGGGGGGGGGTTGGTCAGCCCCAGCATTTT. Translated, it gives CASTRGGVGQPQHF.

The rearrangement uses TRBV11-1 and TRBJ2-3; D remains unclear. The CDR3 has 16 residues. V was cut by 1 base and J by 2 bases, with 13 bases left in between. CDR1 and CDR2 (germline): SGHAT, FQDESV (reference sequence). The CDR3 is CASSLGPVSYTDTQYF. The CDR3 DNA reads as TGTGCCAGCAGCTTAGGCCCCGTCTCCTACACAGATACGCAGTATTTT.

J is TRBJ2-7 and V is TRBV6-1; 10 nucleotides match TRBD1. Germline trimming cut 4 bases from V and 5 bases from J; bases unmatched to any gene: 5. The CDR3 sequence is 14 residues long. From germline, CDR1 is MNHNS and CDR2 SASEGT. CDR3 bases: TGTGCCAGCAGTGGCGGGACAGGGGTGCACGAGCAGTACTTC. As protein: CASSGGTGVHEQYF.

This chain joins TRBV7-2 and TRBJ2-5, with 7 bases aligning to TRBD1. The DNA end favors TRBJ2-7, so the J call may be wrong. Germline V gene lookup returns CDR1 SGHTA and CDR2 FQGNSA. There are 17 residues in the CDR3. The CDR3 spells CASSSFSGRGRNGEQYF. The DNA for the CDR3 is TGTGCCAGCAGCTCTTTTAGTGGTAGGGGGCGCAACGGCGAGCAGTACTTC.

This chain links TRBV30 with TRBJ1-2; D gene uncertain. Germline lookup yields CDR1 GTSNPN and CDR2 SVGIG (reference sequence). The CDR3 is 13 amino acids. Trimming pared 1 base from V and 2 bases from J, leaving 8 bases between. This chain's CDR3 is CAWSANLNYGYTF. CDR3 nucleotide sequence: TGTGCCTGGAGTGCGAACCTAAACTATGGCTACACCTTC. Combining the CDR3 with reference TRBV30 and TRBJ1-2 gives the whole variable domain SQTIHQWPATLVQPVGSPLSLECTVEGTSNPNLYWYRQAAGRGLQLLFYSVGIGQISSEVPQNLSASRPQDRQFILSSKKLLLSDSGFYLCAWSANLNYGYTFGSGTRLTVV.

This chain links TRBV9 with TRBJ2-7; TRBD1 aligns across 10 bases. Germline V gene sequence: CDR1 SGDLS, CDR2 YYNGEE. J gave up 4 bases and V 4 bases, and 5 bases lay outside the gene matches. There are 14 residues in the CDR3. DNA of the CDR3: TGTGCCAGCAGCCCCCGGGACAGGGGTTACGAGCAGTACTTC. Amino acid sequence: CASSPRDRGYEQYF.

This clone has only a few counts. V and J are TRBV21-1 and TRBJ2-7; the DNA was not used to check the table's D call, TRBD1. TRBV21-1 is a documented pseudogene. The CDR3 sequence is 18 residues long. The DNA for the CDR3 is TGTGCCAGCAGCAAAGACCCCTACCGGGACAGGGGATCCTACGAGCAGTACTTC. It codes for CASSKDPYRDRGSYEQYF.

This chain joins TRBV27 and TRBJ1-5; 12 bases are a match to TRBD1. V shed 0 bases, J shed 7 bases, and the junction held 1 base outside the gene matches. The CDR3 runs 15 residues. Germline loops: CDR1 MNHEY, CDR2 SMNVEV (reference sequence). The CDR3 loop is CASSLSGTGGQPQHF. In nucleotides, the CDR3 is TGTGCCAGCAGTTTATCGGGGACAGGGGGCCAGCCCCAGCATTTT.

The J gene is TRBJ2-1, the V gene TRBV10-3; tentatively, D is TRBD2 (6 bases). Per the germline V gene, CDR1 is ENHRY and CDR2 is SYGVKD. The CDR3 has 16 residues. The V end was cut by 0 bases, the J end by 6 bases, with 15 bases between. CDR3 in amino acids: CAISESGPQGGNEQFF. The CDR3 DNA is TGTGCCATCAGTGAGTCTGGACCCCAGGGAGGCAATGAGCAGTTCTTC.

V gene TRBV5-5 combines with J gene TRBJ2-5; 10 bases are shared with TRBD1. From germline, CDR1 is SGHKS and CDR2 YYEKEE (reference sequence). The CDR3 contains 17 residues. With 2 bases clipped from V and 5 bases from J, the junction kept 12 bases outside the gene matches. The CDR3 nucleotides are TGTGCCAGCAGCTTTTCTTTCTGGGACAGGGGAGGGGAGACCCAGTACTTC. Translating gives CASSFSFWDRGGETQYF.

The V gene is TRBV7-2, the J gene TRBJ1-1; D is perhaps TRBD1 (5 bases). Trimming stripped 4 bases from V and 1 base from J, with 16 bases between. Germline CDR1 SGHTA, CDR2 FQGNSA. This CDR3 has 16 residues. This chain's CDR3 is CASSSKSQGRNTEAFF. In DNA form, the CDR3 reads TGTGCCAGCAGCTCTAAGTCGCAGGGCCGGAACACTGAAGCTTTCTTT.

This CDR3 is CAWSSPGDTIYF. In DNA form, the CDR3 reads TGTGCCTGGAGCTCACCGGGAGACACCATATATTTT. This chain connects TRBV30 to TRBJ1-3; D gene unclear. The CDR3 is made up of 12 amino acids. Trimming stripped 3 bases from V and 8 bases from J, with 11 bases between. Germline V CDR1 and CDR2: GTSNPN, SVGIG (reference sequence).

This chain links TRBV18 with TRBJ2-5; weak D call: TRBD2 (6 bases). The germline V and J ends were trimmed by 6 bases and 2 bases, with 13 bases remaining between them. This CDR3 region has 14 residues. The germline V gene encodes CDR1 KGHSH and CDR2 LQKENI. Here the CDR3 reads CASSLGGGQETQYF. The CDR3 DNA is TGTGCCAGCTCCCTCGGGGGTGGGCAAGAGACCCAGTACTTC.

This chain uses TRBV7-3 with TRBJ1-2, with 8 bases fitting TRBD1. With V trimmed by 5 bases and J by 6 bases, 2 bases remained unmatched. Germline CDR1 and CDR2: SGHTA and FQGTGA. The CDR3 spans 12 residues. Written as DNA, the CDR3 is TGTGCCAGCAGCCAGACAGGGGATGGCTACACCTTC. This codes for CASSQTGDGYTF.

This chain connects TRBV7-8 to TRBJ1-1; D uncertain. V was clipped by 4 bases and J by 7 bases, with 19 bases between them. This CDR3 is 15 amino acids long. Germline V lookup: CDR1 SGHVS, CDR2 FQNEAQ. CDR3 protein: CASSSTTDIRGEAFF. The CDR3 nucleotides are TGTGCCAGCAGCTCCACAACCGATATTCGGGGTGAAGCTTTCTTT.

Comments on this clone: The sample holds other DNA sequences that translate to the same CDR3. The gene calls are TRBV12-5 and TRBJ1-6; D perhaps matches TRBD1 (6 bases). Germline CDR1 and CDR2: LGHNT and FRNRAP. V shed 5 bases and J shed 7 bases, with 15 bases lying between them. The CDR3 covers 15 residues. In DNA, the CDR3 is TGTGCTAGTGGTACTTACAGGGCCGCCAATTCACCCCTCCACTTT. Translation gives CASGTYRAANSPLHF.

V is TRBV6-5 and J is TRBJ1-3; no firm D call. Germline lookup yields CDR1 MNHEY and CDR2 SVGAGI. The CDR3 totals 14 residues. Trimming stripped 5 bases from V and 0 bases from J, with 8 bases between. The CDR3 sequence is CASSQESSGNTIYF. The CDR3 nucleotides read TGTGCCAGCAGTCAAGAGAGCTCTGGAAACACCATATATTTT.

This chain uses TRBV7-2 with TRBJ1-1, with D perhaps TRBD1 (5 bases). Germline loops: CDR1 SGHTA, CDR2 FQGNSA. With 3 bases removed from V and 3 bases from J, the gap between germline ends came to 8 bases. The CDR3 contains 13 residues. The CDR3 protein is CASSFREDTEAFF. CDR3 DNA sequence: TGTGCCAGCAGCTTCAGGGAGGACACTGAAGCTTTCTTT.

CDR3 in DNA: TGTGCCAGCACCATACAGGGCTACGAGCAGTACTTC. Amino acid sequence: CASTIQGYEQYF. This chain joins TRBV28 and TRBJ2-7; the D gene is possibly TRBD1 (6 bases). Trimming stripped 7 bases from V and 3 bases from J, with 10 bases between. This CDR3 region has 12 residues. The germline gives CDR1 MDHEN, CDR2 SYDVKM.

The genes are TRBV5-1 and TRBJ2-1; 8 bases fit TRBD1. Looked up from germline, CDR1 is SGHRS and CDR2 is YFSETQ. The V segment lost 0 bases and the J segment 7 bases; nucleotides outside the gene matches: 12. The CDR3 runs to 17 residues. This chain's CDR3 is CASSLAEQGATGNEQFF. CDR3 sequence (DNA): TGCGCCAGCAGCTTGGCCGAGCAGGGGGCGACGGGAAATGAGCAGTTCTTC.

The DNA of the CDR3 is TGTGCCAGCAGTGATCAAAACGGGGACAGACCGTTCTTC. Residues: CASSDQNGDRPFF. The chain has TRBV6-4 and TRBJ2-1; 7 nucleotides align to TRBD1. The CDR3 runs 13 residues. V was clipped by 3 bases and J by 15 bases; unmatched bases: 11. CDR1 and CDR2 from the germline V gene are MRHNA and SNTAGT.